A single sample gave rise to the 24 T cell receptor beta chains below, sequenced in a study of cytomegalovirus exposure and HLA in healthy donors. Primers: 60 Vbeta forward and 13 Jbeta reverse. TCRdb's table, derived via immunoSEQ multiplex PCR, lists solely in-frame clones and lacks some. The sample carries 68,000 or so clones, more than 80% recorded once. The sample taken for sequencing was PBMCs. These receptors were taken from a human donor in good health.

The genes are TRBV5-1 and TRBJ2-3; tentative D call: TRBD1 (6 bases). This CDR3 has 14 residues. V was cut by 0 bases and J by 4 bases, with 9 bases left in between. Germline loops: CDR1 SGHRS, CDR2 YFSETQ. The DNA for the CDR3 is TGCGCCAGCAGCTTGGGTGGGGGCGCAGATACGCAGTATTTT. Translated: CASSLGGGADTQYF. Together with reference TRBV5-1 and TRBJ2-3, the CDR3 gives the full variable domain: KAGVTQTPRYLIKTRGQQVTLSCSPISGHRSVSWYQQTPGQGLQFLFEYFSETQRNKGNFPGRFSGRQFSNSRSEMNVSTLELGDSALYLCASSLGGGADTQYFGPGTRLTVL.

The chain recombines TRBV2 with TRBJ2-7; 9 bases fit TRBD1. The CDR3 sequence is 13 residues long. Germline CDR1 is SNHLY and CDR2 is FYNNEI. Trimming at V came to 8 bases and at J to 1 base, leaving 3 bases not matched to a gene. Here the CDR3 DNA reads TGTGCCAGCGAGGGACAGGGATCCTACGAGCAGTACTTC. Translation: CASEGQGSYEQYF.

The chain carries TRBV11-3 and TRBJ2-1, with D unclear. Germline values: CDR1 SGHNT, CDR2 YENEEA. Between the trimmed V and J ends, which lost 0 bases and 5 bases, there was a span of 8 bases. The CDR3 spans 14 residues. The chain's CDR3 is CASSLEGSHNEQFF. CDR3 coding DNA: TGTGCCAGCAGCTTAGAGGGCTCACACAATGAGCAGTTCTTC.

In this sample, this clone turned up a few times. The chain links TRBV5-4 to TRBJ2-2, with 8 positions matching TRBD1. Germline CDR1 and CDR2: SGHNT and YYREEE (reference sequence). This CDR3 is 16 amino acids long. J lost 2 bases, V lost 3 bases, and 6 bases had no gene match. CDR3 sequence reads: CASSWGTGPNTGELFF. In DNA form, the CDR3 reads TGTGCCAGCAGCTGGGGGACAGGACCTAACACCGGGGAGCTGTTTTTT.

The chain uses TRBV5-1 and TRBJ2-2; a possible D gene is TRBD1 (8 bases). The germline gives CDR1 SGHRS, CDR2 YFSETQ. The CDR3 runs to 17 residues. Trimming pared 0 bases from V and 3 bases from J, leaving 15 bases between. CDR3 loop: CASSLEVTGGDTGELFF. DNA for the CDR3: TGCGCCAGCAGCTTGGAGGTTACAGGGGGGGACACCGGGGAGCTGTTTTTT.

The chain carries TRBV6-6 and TRBJ1-6; 7 nucleotides align to TRBD1. Germline trimming cut 3 bases from V and 7 bases from J; bases unmatched to any gene: 9. The germline V gene encodes CDR1 MNHNY and CDR2 SVGAGI (reference sequence). This CDR3 is 16 amino acids long. CDR3 amino acids: CASSYDTRGSNSPLHF. CDR3 DNA sequence: TGTGCCAGCAGTTATGATACCAGGGGGTCCAATTCACCCCTCCACTTT.

This clone came up a few times. V is TRBV7-6 and J is TRBJ1-1; 7 nucleotides agree with TRBD1. Germline CDR1 SGHVS, CDR2 FNYEAQ. V trimming: 0 bases; J trimming: 14 bases; junction bases outside the gene matches: 12. This CDR3 is built from 14 residues. The CDR3 DNA sequence: TGTGCCAGCAGCTTAGCCGGGACAGATAACAAGCTCTTCTTT. Amino acid sequence: CASSLAGTDNKLFF.

V gene TRBV9 combines with J gene TRBJ2-7, with TRBD1 identical over 8 bases. The junction had 7 bases not matched to a gene; V was cut back by 0 bases and J by 2 bases. This CDR3 contains 16 residues. Germline V gene data show CDR1 as SGDLS and CDR2 as YYNGEE. The CDR3 loop reads CASSVEGRGPTYEQYF. In DNA form, the CDR3 reads TGTGCCAGCAGCGTAGAGGGCAGGGGGCCCACCTACGAGCAGTACTTC.

This clone has only a few counts. The chain couples TRBV19 to TRBJ2-3, with D possibly TRBD2 on 5 matching bases. Looked up from germline, CDR1 is LNHDA and CDR2 is SQIVND (reference sequence). Deletions cut 6 bases from V and 5 bases from J, with 15 bases between. The CDR3 has 14 amino acids. Here the CDR3 reads CASSRHERGDTQYF. The CDR3 region has the DNA TGTGCCAGTAGCCGACACGAACGGGGAGATACGCAGTATTTT.

V is TRBV5-1 and J is TRBJ2-1, with 8 bases identical to TRBD1. The length of the CDR3 is 14 residues. Losses at the gene ends were 4 bases for V and 4 bases for J; bases not matched to a gene: 4. CDR1 is SGHRS and CDR2 is YFSETQ in the germline V gene. DNA of the CDR3: TGCGCCAGCAGCGTACAGGGGGATTACAATGAGCAGTTCTTC. It codes for CASSVQGDYNEQFF.

This sequence joins TRBV5-1 and TRBJ2-7, with D maybe TRBD1 (5 bases). Trimming left V 4 bases short and J 3 bases short, with 17 bases between. There are 15 residues in the CDR3. In germline, CDR1 is SGHRS, CDR2 YFSETQ. In DNA form, the CDR3 reads TGCGCCAGCAGCCGCACCCAGGGCGAGTTCTACGAGCAGTACTTC. It is translated as CASSRTQGEFYEQYF.

This chain uses TRBV19 with TRBJ1-1; D remains unclear. Germline lookup yields CDR1 LNHDA and CDR2 SQIVND (reference sequence). CDR3 length: 13 amino acids. The ends were cut back, 7 bases at V and 1 base at J, with 10 bases in the middle. CDR3 DNA sequence: TGTGCCAGTAAAGACACGGAGAACACTGAAGCTTTCTTT. It is translated as CASKDTENTEAFF.

This chain uses TRBV9 with TRBJ2-7; TRBD1 agrees at 7 bases. Germline V CDR1 and CDR2: SGDLS, YYNGEE. The V gene end was trimmed by 2 bases and the J gene end by 5 bases; junction bases not matched to a gene: 7. This CDR3 contains 14 residues. CDR3 coding DNA: TGTGCCAGCAGCGTTACAGGGGTGAGCCACGAGCAGTACTTC. Its translation: CASSVTGVSHEQYF.

This clone was counted a single time. The rearrangement uses TRBV7-3 and TRBJ2-1, with 10 bases matching TRBD2. This CDR3 region has 17 residues. V trimming: 4 bases; J trimming: 7 bases; junction bases outside the gene matches: 13. CDR1 SGHTA and CDR2 FQGTGA come from the germline V gene. CDR3 amino acids: CASSSMPSGGSGNEQFF. The CDR3 nucleotides read TGTGCCAGCAGCTCAATGCCTAGCGGGGGATCGGGGAATGAGCAGTTCTTC.

The chain employs TRBV14 and TRBJ2-7, with D unclear. Germline CDR1 and CDR2: SGHDN and FVKESK. The CDR3 runs to 15 residues. The V and J ends lost 11 bases and 0 bases respectively, with 20 bases between them. In DNA, the CDR3 is TGTGCCGAAAGGTCTCAGGCCTTGACCTCCTACGAGCAGTACTTC. It encodes CAERSQALTSYEQYF.

This clone was recorded only once. V is TRBV19 and J is TRBJ1-2, with a tentative D call TRBD1 (6 bases). Germline loops: CDR1 LNHDA, CDR2 SQIVND (reference sequence). This CDR3 is built from 15 residues. V gave up 6 bases and J gave up 4 bases, with 18 bases separating them. Written as DNA, the CDR3 is TGTGCCAGTAGCTTGACCCAAAGGGGGTTCTATGGCTACACCTTC. This gives the protein CASSLTQRGFYGYTF.

The J gene is TRBJ2-1, the V gene TRBV5-6, with 8 nucleotides matching TRBD1. Germline V gene data show CDR1 as SGHDT and CDR2 as YYEEEE. The CDR3 runs to 16 residues. The ends lost 3 bases at V and 2 bases at J; junction bases unmatched: 7. The CDR3 region is CASSSQGAPPYNEQFF. CDR3 nucleotides: TGTGCCAGCAGCTCGCAGGGGGCGCCCCCCTACAATGAGCAGTTCTTC.

The V call is TRBV6-5, the J call TRBJ1-1; no reliable D call. Trimming took off 5 bases at V and 6 bases at J, with 16 bases between the two ends. The CDR3 extends over 14 amino acids. Germline V gene lookup returns CDR1 MNHEY and CDR2 SVGAGI. The CDR3 reads CASSLRRGFAEAFF. CDR3 DNA sequence: TGTGCCAGCAGTCTCCGCCGGGGTTTCGCTGAAGCTTTCTTT.

This chain uses TRBV30 with TRBJ2-3, with a tentative D call TRBD2 (6 bases). Between the trimmed V and J ends, which lost 5 bases and 2 bases, there was a span of 20 bases. The V gene's germline CDR1 is GTSNPN and CDR2 SVGIG (reference sequence). The CDR3 contains 16 residues. The CDR3 coding sequence is TGTGCCTGGTCCCTTAATAGCGGAACTCTCACAGATACGCAGTATTTT. This encodes CAWSLNSGTLTDTQYF.

V usage is TRBV19 and J usage is TRBJ2-7, with TRBD1 matching 9 bases. Germline assignment: CDR1 LNHDA and CDR2 SQIVND (reference sequence). CDR3 size: 14 residues. The J segment lost 6 bases and the V segment lost 1 base, leaving 4 bases of the junction unmatched. DNA for the CDR3: TGTGCCAGTAGTATAGGGACAGGGGTTTTCGAGCAGTACTTC. Residues: CASSIGTGVFEQYF.

This chain connects TRBV11-2 to TRBJ2-7, with 9 positions matching TRBD1. CDR1 and CDR2 (germline): SGHAT, FQNNGV. V shed 5 bases and J 1 base; nucleotides not matched to a gene: 6. The CDR3 extends over 15 amino acids. The CDR3 DNA sequence: TGTGCCAGCAGCAGAGGACAGGGGCGATCCTACGAGCAGTACTTC. Protein product: CASSRGQGRSYEQYF.

This clone was observed a few times. The chain employs TRBV6-6 and TRBJ2-1; D unclear. V lost 2 bases and J 6 bases, leaving 5 bases between the germline ends. The CDR3 totals 12 residues. Per the germline V gene, CDR1 is MNHNY and CDR2 is SVGAGI (reference sequence). CDR3 loop: CASSYNSNEQFF. The DNA for the CDR3 is TGTGCCAGCAGTTACAACAGCAATGAGCAGTTCTTC.

The chain has TRBV13 and TRBJ2-3; TRBD2 aligns across 12 bases. The CDR3 length is 15 residues. Looked up from germline, CDR1 is PRHDT and CDR2 is FYEKMQ (reference sequence). J was trimmed by 4 bases and V by 6 bases; bases with no gene match: 5. For the CDR3, the DNA is TGTGCCAGCAGAAGAACTAGCGGGGGGCCAGATACGCAGTATTTT. Amino acids: CASRRTSGGPDTQYF.

The CDR3 nucleotides are TGTGCCAGCATCCCTGGGGGGGGGCTATTGAACACTGAAGCTTTCTTT. It encodes CASIPGGGLLNTEAFF. V is TRBV28 and J is TRBJ1-1; the D gene is possibly TRBD1 (6 bases). Germline loops: CDR1 MDHEN, CDR2 SYDVKM. The CDR3 spans 16 residues. The V end lost 7 bases, the J end lost 0 bases, and 18 bases lay between the germline ends.